What follows describes a single T cell receptor beta chain. Its antigen is unidentified. The data originate from a study of cytomegalovirus exposure and HLA in healthy donors. Amplification used 60 Vbeta primers and 13 Jbeta primers. Method: immunoSEQ multiplex PCR; TCRdb's copy keeps in-frame clones and lacks some. The table includes under 200,000 clones, 79% detected once. The CDR3 totals 15 residues. Trimming pared 0 bases from V and 6 bases from J, leaving 13 bases between. Germline CDR1 is SGHVS and CDR2 is FQNEAQ. Findings and limits, study-wide: Available immune exposure information was restricted to CMV serostatus only. Through in vitro validation, three CMV-associated chains were shown to be specific for CMV antigens. Most TCRs appeared rarely, but some public TCRs recurred in many donors.

The specimen sequenced was PBMCs. The rearrangement joins TRBV7-8 to TRBJ2-3; a weak D match, TRBD2 (5 bases). The TCR was taken from a woman aged 40 to 49 in good health and CMV-seronegative. CDR3 amino acids: CASSLALSGLDTQYF. The CDR3 nucleotides read TGTGCCAGCAGCTTAGCTCTGTCGGGATTGGATACGCAGTATTTT.